Following are 15 T cell receptor beta chains from one sample sequenced in a study of patients and donors after allogeneic stem cell transplantation. TCRdb processed the RT-PCR reads anew with MiXCR; each CDR3 protein has one entry. There are under 95,000 distinct CDR3 sequences in the sample; roughly 5.2% occur only once, and 2.6% lies in the top ten. Sequenced input: blood, either unsorted or a sorted T cell fraction (not recorded which). The receptors derive from a human donor who was either an allogeneic HSCT recipient or a stem cell or donor lymphocyte infusion donor (not recorded which). It is not recorded whose cells these are; they may come from a transplant donor.

The CDR3 loop is CASRGLLRNTEAFF. For the CDR3, the DNA is TGCGCCAGCAGAGGTCTCTTAAGGAACACTGAAGCTTTCTTT. This chain joins TRBV4-1 and TRBJ1-1; D is unresolved. The V end was cut by 6 bases, the J end by 1 base, with 12 bases between. CDR3 size: 14 residues. Germline V gives CDR1 MGHRA, CDR2 YSYEKL.

Ten or more counts support this clonotype. The chain links TRBV5-1 to TRBJ2-2; D not resolved. Germline CDR1 is SGHRS and CDR2 is YFSETQ. CDR3 length: 17 residues. Trimming took off 0 bases at V and 1 base at J, with 13 bases between the two ends. The CDR3 DNA reads as TGCGCCAGCAGCTTGGAGGGCGCGGCCCTGAACACCGGGGAGCTGTTTTTT. Translated, it gives CASSLEGAALNTGELFF.

This clonotype was picked up many times. This sequence joins TRBV13 and TRBJ1-1, with 9 positions matching TRBD1. J was trimmed by 4 bases and V by 4 bases; bases with no gene match: 7. The CDR3 covers 15 residues. The germline V gene has CDR1 PRHDT and CDR2 FYEKMQ (reference sequence). CDR3 DNA sequence: TGTGCCAGCAGCTCGAACAGGGGGCGCGGCACTGAAGCTTTCTTT. Translating it yields CASSSNRGRGTEAFF. The variable domain in full, with the rest retrieved from reference TRBV13 and TRBJ1-1, is AAGVIQSPRHLIKEKRETATLKCYPIPRHDTVYWYQQGPGQDPQFLISFYEKMQSDKGSIPDRFSAQQFSDYHSELNMSSLELGDSALYFCASSSNRGRGTEAFFGQGTRLTVV.

The V gene is TRBV20-1, the J gene TRBJ2-4; 11 bases align to TRBD1. This CDR3 has 14 amino acids. V was pared by 6 bases and J by 3 bases, with 4 bases of the junction left unmatched. Germline CDR1 is DFQATT and CDR2 is SNEGSKA (reference sequence). CDR3 DNA sequence: TGCAGTGCCGGGACAGGGGGTGGCAAAAACATTCAGTACTTC. This gives the protein CSAGTGGGKNIQYF.

This clonotype was counted many times. This sequence joins TRBV18 and TRBJ2-7; no clear D. CDR1 and CDR2 from the germline V gene are KGHSH and LQKENI. This CDR3 has 13 residues. V was trimmed by 1 base and J by 5 bases, leaving 9 bases between them. Here the CDR3 reads CASSPQPSDEQYF. The CDR3 DNA follows: TGTGCCAGCTCACCACAGCCGTCGGACGAGCAGTACTTC.

This clonotype appeared a few times. The chain combines TRBV7-8 with TRBJ1-5; D may be TRBD1 (5 bases). The CDR3 covers 16 residues. Trimming removed 5 bases at V and 0 bases at J, with 14 bases between. Germline V gene sequence: CDR1 SGHVS, CDR2 FQNEAQ. This chain's CDR3 is CASSRLGGFSNQPQHF. CDR3 bases: TGTGCCAGCAGCCGACTCGGGGGATTTAGCAATCAGCCCCAGCATTTT. Based on the CDR3 plus reference TRBV7-8 and TRBJ1-5, the full variable domain is GAGVSQSPRYKVAKRGQDVALRCDPISGHVSLFWYQQALGQGPEFLTYFQNEAQLDKSGLPSDRFFAERPEGSVSTLKIQRTQQEDSAVYLCASSRLGGFSNQPQHFGDGTRLSIL.

This clonotype occurred a few times. Its ends do not fully match the called genes, so a read error is possible. This chain links TRBV20-1 with TRBJ2-5, with 9 bases lining up with TRBD2. The CDR3 is 15 residues long. Germline values: CDR1 DFQATT, CDR2 SNEGSKA (reference sequence). The CDR3 is CSALGGGGDQESQYF. The CDR3 region has the DNA TGCAGTGCCCTCGGGGGCGGGGGGGACCAAGAGAGCCAGTACTTC.

This clonotype was counted only a few times. V usage is TRBV20-1 and J usage is TRBJ2-1; D is uncertain. Trimming took 3 bases from V and 5 from J, leaving 5 bases between them. CDR1 DFQATT and CDR2 SNEGSKA come from the germline V gene (reference sequence). This CDR3 has 11 amino acids. The CDR3: CSASTHNEQFF. The DNA of the CDR3 is TGCAGTGCTAGCACACACAATGAGCAGTTCTTC.

This clonotype is categorized as medium-sized. CDR3 DNA: TGCAGTGCCGTAGACTGGACCTATAGCAATCAGCCCCAGCATTTT. It codes for CSAVDWTYSNQPQHF. The chain joins TRBV20-1 to TRBJ1-5; no clear D gene. The germline CDR1 and CDR2 sequences are DFQATT and SNEGSKA (reference sequence). The CDR3 totals 15 residues. V was pared by 6 bases and J by 0 bases, with 15 bases between.

This clonotype was counted many times. V is TRBV7-3 and J is TRBJ2-1; D ambiguous. V lost 1 base and J lost 8, with 6 bases in between. Germline CDR1 reads SGHTA; CDR2 reads FQGTGA. The CDR3 has 12 amino acids. CDR3 region: CASSLNLDEQFF. As DNA, the CDR3 is TGTGCCAGCAGCTTAAACCTCGATGAGCAGTTCTTC.

The table lists this clonotype with many counts. The V call is TRBV11-2, the J call TRBJ2-1; TRBD2 matches at 8 bases. With V trimmed by 3 bases and J by 4 bases, 14 bases remained unmatched. The CDR3 covers 18 residues. The germline V gene encodes CDR1 SGHAT and CDR2 FQNNGV. CDR3 in amino acids: CASSFEFPGLGIYNEQFF. The CDR3 DNA reads TGTGCCAGCAGCTTCGAGTTTCCGGGACTAGGGATTTACAATGAGCAGTTCTTC.

This chain uses TRBV5-4 with TRBJ1-1, with TRBD1 matching over 8 bases. Germline-derived CDR1 and CDR2 are SGHNT and YYREEE (reference sequence). The CDR3 is made up of 17 amino acids. The V segment lost 4 bases and the J segment 0 bases; nucleotides outside the gene matches: 11. The CDR3 DNA reads TGTGCCAGCAGCGGGGGGGCAGGGGGCAACTTGAACACTGAAGCTTTCTTT. Translation: CASSGGAGGNLNTEAFF.

This clonotype was detected many times. The CDR3: CASSRGGTRDEQFF. The CDR3 nucleotides read TGCGCCAGCAGTAGGGGGGGCACTAGGGATGAGCAGTTCTTC. This rearrangement joins TRBV5-1 to TRBJ2-1, with D perhaps TRBD2 (7 bases). V gave up 5 bases and J gave up 8 bases, with 17 bases separating them. CDR1 is SGHRS, CDR2 YFSETQ, per germline. This CDR3 has 14 residues.

The J gene is TRBJ2-5, the V gene TRBV20-1, with D possibly matching TRBD2 (6 bases). Germline CDR1 is DFQATT and CDR2 is SNEGSKA (reference sequence). CDR3 length: 14 residues. V lost 4 bases and J lost 5, with 17 bases in between. In DNA form, the CDR3 reads TGCAGTGCTACTTACCACGGGGCGGGGGAGACCCAGTACTTC. Residues: CSATYHGAGETQYF.

This clonotype was recorded many times. This sequence joins TRBV5-1 and TRBJ2-5; D may be TRBD1 (7 bases). V lost 1 base to trimming and J lost 4 bases, with 14 bases between them. CDR3 length: 15 residues. Germline V gene data show CDR1 as SGHRS and CDR2 as YFSETQ. CDR3 loop: CASSLRGGGGETQYF. CDR3 DNA: TGCGCCAGCAGCTTGAGAGGAGGGGGCGGAGAGACCCAGTACTTC.